This T cell receptor beta chain emerged from a study of T-cell reconstitution after alpha-beta-depleted transplantation in children. Unique molecular identifiers were used to barcode this TCRbeta library. TCRdb redid the calling of the PCR reads with MiXCR, one entry per CDR3 protein. The profile shows 150,000 to 250,000 distinct CDR3 sequences, 13% to 15% of them singletons. This clonotype was seen at least ten times. The sample in question was PBMCs from the stem cell graft donor, obtained from the stem cell graft. The receptor was isolated from a human donor who donated a stem cell graft to a child with acute lymphoblastic leukemia.

CDR3 residues: CASGVPGGGSPLHF. CDR3 in DNA: TGTGCCTCAGGGGTCCCCGGGGGCGGCTCACCCCTCCACTTT. This chain links TRBV12-3 or TRBV12-4 with TRBJ1-6; perhaps TRBD1 as D (6 bases). The V end was cut by 11 bases, the J end by 10 bases, with 21 bases between. This CDR3 contains 14 residues.